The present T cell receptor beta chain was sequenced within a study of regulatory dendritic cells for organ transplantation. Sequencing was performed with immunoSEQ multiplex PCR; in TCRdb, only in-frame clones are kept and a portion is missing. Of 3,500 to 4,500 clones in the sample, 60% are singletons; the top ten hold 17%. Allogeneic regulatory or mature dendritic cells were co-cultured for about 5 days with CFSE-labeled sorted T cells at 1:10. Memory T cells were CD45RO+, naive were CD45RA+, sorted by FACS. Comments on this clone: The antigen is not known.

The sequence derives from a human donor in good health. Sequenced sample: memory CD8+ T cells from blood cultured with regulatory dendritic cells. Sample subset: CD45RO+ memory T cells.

CDR3 DNA sequence: TGTGCCAGCAGCCCCGGTTGGGGGGAGGACGAGCAGTACTTC. Translated: CASSPGWGEDEQYF. The chain combines TRBV9 with TRBJ2-7, with TRBD2 as a possible D gene (6 bases). Germline V lookup: CDR1 SGDLS, CDR2 YYNGEE. V was cut by 4 bases and J by 5 bases, with 16 bases left in between. This CDR3 is 14 amino acids long.